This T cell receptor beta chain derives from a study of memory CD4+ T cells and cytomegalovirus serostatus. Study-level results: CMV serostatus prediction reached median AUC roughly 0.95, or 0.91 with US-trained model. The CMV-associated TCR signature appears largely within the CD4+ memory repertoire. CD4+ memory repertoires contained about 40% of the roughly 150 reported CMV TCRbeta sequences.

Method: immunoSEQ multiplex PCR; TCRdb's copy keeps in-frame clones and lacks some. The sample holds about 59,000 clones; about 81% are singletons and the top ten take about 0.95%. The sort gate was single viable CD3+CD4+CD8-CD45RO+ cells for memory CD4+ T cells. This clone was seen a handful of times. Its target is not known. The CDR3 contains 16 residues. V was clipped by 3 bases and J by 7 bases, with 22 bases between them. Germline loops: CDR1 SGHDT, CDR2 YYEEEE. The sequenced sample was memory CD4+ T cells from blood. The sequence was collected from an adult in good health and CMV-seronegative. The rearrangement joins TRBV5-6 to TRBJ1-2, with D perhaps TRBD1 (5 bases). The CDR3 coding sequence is TGTGCCAGCAGCTCCCCGCGGGGGACGGACAAGCGTGGCTACACCTTC. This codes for CASSSPRGTDKRGYTF. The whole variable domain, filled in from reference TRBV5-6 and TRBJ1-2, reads DAGVTQSPTHLIKTRGQQVTLRCSPKSGHDTVSWYQQALGQGPQFIFQYYEEEERQRGNFPDRFSGHQFPNYSSELNVNALLLGDSALYLCASSSPRGTDKRGYTFGSGTRLTVV.